This TCR beta chain comes out of a study of beta chain features in type 1 diabetes. Looking at the study overall: Regarding age, gender and cell yields, patients proved similar to healthy donors.

Reverse transcribing all isolated RNA meant expressed TCRB transcripts were sequenced. The method was immunoSEQ multiplex PCR; TCRdb's version includes in-frame clones alone and lacks a portion of them. This table has 120,000 or so clones, around 15% appearing once. This clone occurred many times. Its antigen is undetermined. This could be a read error, since a much larger clone is one nucleotide away. Findings and caveats of the study: Shortening that was moderate but significant affected the TCRB CDR3s of Type 1 diabetes patients in all four CD4+ subsets.

This CDR3 has 16 residues. V shed 4 bases, J shed 3 bases, and the junction held 9 bases outside the gene matches. CDR1 is SQVTM, CDR2 ANQGSEA, per germline. The J gene is TRBJ1-2, the V gene TRBV29-1, with 12 bases identical to TRBD1. Sequencing input: central memory CD4+ T cells from blood. The sequence was obtained from a man between 18 and 29 years old with type 1 diabetes. Here the CDR3 DNA reads TGCAGCGTTGGGGCCGGGACAGGGGGCGCCGACTATGGCTACACCTTC. Amino acids: CSVGAGTGGADYGYTF.